These 19 T cell receptor beta chains were sequenced from one sample in a study of memory CD4+ T cells and cytomegalovirus serostatus. Clones were read by immunoSEQ multiplex PCR, and TCRdb kept only the in-frame ones, dropping some. The data show over 35,000 clones, with 78% seen just once and approximately 0.85% held by the top ten. The sort gate was single viable CD3+CD4+CD8-CD45RO+ cells for memory CD4+ T cells. Sample: memory CD4+ T cells from blood. The source of these receptors is an adult in good health and CMV-seronegative.

The chain carries TRBV27 and TRBJ2-7; possible D gene TRBD1, 6 bases. Per the germline V gene, CDR1 is MNHEY and CDR2 is SMNVEV (reference sequence). Trimming pared 6 bases from V and 4 bases from J, leaving 10 bases between. CDR3 length equals 12 residues. In nucleotides, the CDR3 is TGTGCCAGCAGGGGGGCCGGGTACGAGCAGTACTTC. This codes for CASRGAGYEQYF.

The table lists this clone with a count of one. The chain has TRBV6-5 and TRBJ2-7; D is perhaps TRBD1 (6 bases). V was clipped by 5 bases and J by 3 bases, with 11 bases between them. Germline assignment: CDR1 MNHEY and CDR2 SVGAGI. CDR3 size: 13 residues. CDR3 nucleotides: TGTGCCAGCAGTGCAACAGGGTACTACGAGCAGTACTTC. This gives the protein CASSATGYYEQYF.

The chain employs TRBV12-5 and TRBJ1-1; 9 nucleotides match TRBD1. Looked up from germline, CDR1 is LGHNT and CDR2 is FRNRAP. V was clipped by 2 bases and J by 6 bases; unmatched bases: 4. The CDR3 sequence is 14 residues long. The chain's CDR3 is CASGLTGGRAEAFF. The CDR3 DNA is TGTGCTAGTGGTTTGACAGGGGGCCGGGCTGAAGCTTTCTTT.

Written as DNA, the CDR3 is TGTGCCAGCAGCCCAGGGGACCCCTTCTCCTACAATGAGCAGTTCTTC. It encodes CASSPGDPFSYNEQFF. The chain employs TRBV5-8 and TRBJ2-1; a possible D gene is TRBD1 (6 bases). Germline values: CDR1 SGHTS, CDR2 YDEGEE. V was trimmed by 4 bases and J by 0 bases, leaving 14 bases between them. CDR3 length: 16 amino acids.

This chain connects TRBV7-2 to TRBJ2-7, with D possibly called TRBD1 or TRBD2 (5 bases each). The CDR3 sequence is 16 residues long. CDR1 is SGHTA, CDR2 FQGNSA, per germline. Trimming left V 4 bases short and J 4 bases short, with 20 bases between. The CDR3 loop reads CASSSLRGRIAYEQYF. The CDR3 DNA reads TGTGCCAGCAGCTCACTCCGGGGACGGATAGCTTACGAGCAGTACTTC.

The gene calls are TRBV6-1 and TRBJ2-2; TRBD2 is a possible D gene (6 bases). Germline CDR1 is MNHNS and CDR2 is SASEGT. V dropped 0 bases and J dropped 4 bases, with 12 bases sitting between them. The length of the CDR3 is 16 residues. Here the CDR3 DNA reads TGTGCCAGCAGTGAAGCGAGGAGGGCTAGCACCGGGGAGCTGTTTTTT. Amino acid sequence: CASSEARRASTGELFF.

The gene calls are TRBV6-1 and TRBJ2-3; tentatively, D is TRBD1 or TRBD2 (5 bases each). Germline loops: CDR1 MNHNS, CDR2 SASEGT. Trimming shortened V by 5 bases and J by 6 bases, and 15 bases separated the two germline ends. The CDR3 extends over 14 amino acids. CDR3 DNA: TGTGCCAGCAGTCCTCTCGGGACGGCGGATACGCAGTATTTT. Translating it yields CASSPLGTADTQYF.

This chain connects TRBV6-1 to TRBJ2-5; 8 bases align to TRBD2. The CDR3 covers 12 residues. V dropped 7 bases and J dropped 6; count of bases not matched to a gene: 4. Germline assignment: CDR1 MNHNS and CDR2 SASEGT. CDR3 DNA sequence: TGTGCCAGCAATAGCGGGGCGAAGACCCAGTACTTC. It yields the protein CASNSGAKTQYF.

This clone was detected only once. The rearrangement links TRBV5-1 to TRBJ2-5, with D possibly TRBD1 on 5 matching bases. The length of the CDR3 is 15 residues. Deletions cut 4 bases from V and 0 bases from J, with 13 bases between. Looked up from germline, CDR1 is SGHRS and CDR2 is YFSETQ. Here the CDR3 DNA reads TGCGCCAGCAGCCCGAACAGGCGCCACCAAGAGACCCAGTACTTC. This gives the protein CASSPNRRHQETQYF.

The chain employs TRBV5-1 and TRBJ1-5; possible D gene TRBD1, 6 bases. From germline, CDR1 is SGHRS and CDR2 YFSETQ. The CDR3 is 15 amino acids. V was trimmed by 0 bases and J by 5 bases, leaving 12 bases between them. The CDR3 reads CASSLGGGLDQPQHF. In nucleotides, the CDR3 is TGCGCCAGCAGCTTGGGAGGGGGTTTGGATCAGCCCCAGCATTTT.

The CDR3 is CASSPGTGGNQPQHF. For the CDR3, the DNA is TGTGCCAGCAGCCCGGGGACAGGGGGCAATCAGCCCCAGCATTTT. The chain carries TRBV5-5 and TRBJ1-5; 10 positions agree with TRBD1. The CDR3 extends over 15 amino acids. CDR1 SGHKS and CDR2 YYEKEE come from the germline V gene (reference sequence). With 4 bases clipped from V and 2 bases from J, the junction kept 3 bases outside the gene matches.

In its sample, this clone was seen once. V gene TRBV7-6 combines with J gene TRBJ2-3; tentative D call: TRBD2 (6 bases). Germline V lookup: CDR1 SGHVS, CDR2 FNYEAQ. Trimming pared 5 bases from V and 1 base from J, leaving 19 bases between. This CDR3 has 17 residues. This CDR3 is CASSPRPTWRGTDTQYF. The CDR3 DNA follows: TGTGCCAGCAGCCCTCGACCGACCTGGAGGGGCACAGATACGCAGTATTTT.

This clone appeared once. V usage is TRBV28 and J usage is TRBJ1-3, with TRBD1 identical over 7 bases. The trim removed 5 bases at V and 2 bases at J, leaving 6 bases unmatched. The CDR3 covers 15 residues. CDR1 is MDHEN and CDR2 is SYDVKM in the germline V gene. CDR3 nucleotide sequence: TGTGCCAGCAGTCCGACAGGGCTTCCTGGAAACACCATATATTTT. It codes for CASSPTGLPGNTIYF.

The chain links TRBV2 to TRBJ2-7; TRBD1 matches 7 bases. V was clipped by 7 bases and J by 4 bases; unmatched bases: 16. CDR1 is SNHLY and CDR2 is FYNNEI in the germline V gene. The CDR3 runs to 16 residues. The CDR3 loop is CASTRRIRDSAYEQYF. The CDR3 nucleotides read TGTGCCAGCACCAGGAGGATCCGGGACAGTGCTTACGAGCAGTACTTC.

This sequence joins TRBV2 and TRBJ1-6, with D unclear. The germline V gene encodes CDR1 SNHLY and CDR2 FYNNEI. This CDR3 has 12 residues. Deletions cut 5 bases from V and 7 bases from J, with 6 bases between. The CDR3 DNA reads TGTGCCAGCAGTCCAGGCAATTCACCCCTCCACTTT. This translates into CASSPGNSPLHF. The full variable domain, with the rest looked up from reference TRBV2 and TRBJ1-6, is EPEVTQTPSHQVTQMGQEVILRCVPISNHLYFYWYRQILGQKVEFLVSFYNNEISEKSEIFDDQFSVERPDGSNFTLKIRSTKLEDSAMYFCASSPGNSPLHFGNGTRLTVT.

A few counts support this clone. The chain employs TRBV6-4 and TRBJ1-6, with D tentatively TRBD1 (6 bases). The CDR3 length is 14 residues. Deletions cut 3 bases from V and 6 bases from J, with 9 bases between. Germline V gene sequence: CDR1 MRHNA, CDR2 SNTAGT. Here the CDR3 reads CASSEARGNSPLHF. The CDR3 DNA is TGTGCCAGCAGTGAGGCCAGGGGTAATTCACCCCTCCACTTT.

CDR3 sequence reads: CSVGTGQGSNYGYTF. The CDR3 nucleotides are TGCAGCGTTGGGACAGGGCAAGGGTCTAACTATGGCTACACCTTC. This chain joins TRBV29-1 and TRBJ1-2, with 8 bases matching TRBD1. V shed 4 bases, J shed 0 bases, and the junction held 7 bases outside the gene matches. The germline V gene has CDR1 SQVTM and CDR2 ANQGSEA. CDR3 length equals 15 residues.

V and J are TRBV5-1 and TRBJ2-1; D perhaps matches TRBD2 (6 bases). Germline values: CDR1 SGHRS, CDR2 YFSETQ. Trimming left V 0 bases short and J 6 bases short, with 13 bases between. The CDR3 loop spans 15 amino acids. The CDR3 DNA follows: TGCGCCAGCAGCTTGGTCATCCAGGGAGGCAATGAGCAGTTCTTC. Protein product: CASSLVIQGGNEQFF.

V usage is TRBV6-5 and J usage is TRBJ1-5; D might be TRBD1 (6 bases). The V gene lost 6 bases and the J gene lost 2 bases, with 11 bases spanning the gap. The CDR3 loop spans 14 amino acids. Germline V lookup: CDR1 MNHEY, CDR2 SVGAGI. As DNA, the CDR3 is TGTGCCAGCAGGGGGGCAGGGGGCAATCAGCCCCAGCATTTT. Translating gives CASRGAGGNQPQHF.